Presented here are 8 T cell receptor beta chains from one specimen sequenced in a study of cytomegalovirus exposure and HLA in healthy donors (dated by TCRdb to the late 2010s). Library preparation employed the immunoSEQ multiplex PCR assay. For the multiplex PCR, a mixture combining 60 forward primers for TCR Vbeta segments and 13 reverse primers for TCR Jbeta segments was used. TCRdb took over this immuneACCESS table, retaining in-frame rearrangements with V and J assigned. Such tables are incomplete; in checked studies, under half of the missing clones stem from an unresolved V gene, and the remainder is unexplained. Counted in this sample were around 100,000 clones; 82% of them appeared once. The ten largest clones take up about 3.7% of the sample. The sample consisted of PBMCs. These receptors all stem from a man aged 25 to 40 in good health and CMV-seropositive.

This clone occurred a few times. The chain joins TRBV5-1 to TRBJ1-2; no clear D gene. The CDR3 runs to 16 residues. The germline CDR1 and CDR2 sequences are SGHRS and YFSETQ. The V end lost 0 bases, the J end lost 11 bases, and 23 bases lay between the germline ends. The CDR3 sequence is CASSLVSEFLYGGYTF. The DNA for the CDR3 is TGCGCCAGCAGCTTGGTGTCAGAGTTTCTCTATGGAGGATACACCTTC.

The chain recombines TRBV7-9 with TRBJ2-1, with 7 bases identical to TRBD2. The CDR3 contains 19 residues. J lost 0 bases, V lost 7 bases, and 18 bases had no gene match. Germline V gives CDR1 SEHNR, CDR2 FQNEAQ (reference sequence). In DNA, the CDR3 is TGTGCCAGCAACGATGGTTTCCAGCGGGAATTACACTCCTACAATGAGCAGTTCTTC. It yields the protein CASNDGFQRELHSYNEQFF.

This clone was seen a few times. J is TRBJ2-7 and V is TRBV4-1, with 8 bases identical to TRBD1. The germline CDR1 and CDR2 sequences are MGHRA and YSYEKL. This CDR3 has 15 residues. Trimming at V came to 4 bases and at J to 6 bases, leaving 11 bases not matched to a gene. This CDR3 reads CASSRIWTGMSEQYF. The CDR3 region has the DNA TGCGCCAGCAGCCGGATCTGGACAGGGATGTCCGAGCAGTACTTC.

This chain uses TRBV4-3 with TRBJ2-1, with D tentatively TRBD2 (5 bases). Trimming took off 3 bases at V and 7 bases at J, with 19 bases between the two ends. Germline CDR1 LGHNA, CDR2 YSLEER. CDR3 length: 16 residues. The CDR3 coding sequence is TGCGCCAGCAGCCACCGACACTTGATTAGAGGGAATGAGCAGTTCTTC. Encoded protein: CASSHRHLIRGNEQFF.

The rearrangement uses TRBV29-1 and TRBJ2-3, with TRBD2 matching over 7 bases. Germline V gene data show CDR1 as SQVTM and CDR2 as ANQGSEA. V gave up 6 bases and J gave up 0 bases; unmatched junction bases: 6. The CDR3 has 14 amino acids. CDR3 loop: CSVSSGTSTDTQYF. CDR3 DNA sequence: TGCAGCGTATCTAGCGGAACTAGCACAGATACGCAGTATTTT.

CDR3 DNA sequence: TGTGCCAGCAGCTGGCTAGCGTCCACCTACAATGAGCAGTTCTTC. Protein sequence: CASSWLASTYNEQFF. The rearrangement links TRBV5-4 to TRBJ2-1; possibly TRBD2 for D (6 bases). This CDR3 region has 15 residues. Trimming removed 3 bases at V and 2 bases at J, with 12 bases between. From germline, CDR1 is SGHNT and CDR2 YYREEE (reference sequence). The full variable domain, in which reference TRBV5-4 and TRBJ2-1 provide the parts outside the CDR3, is ETGVTQSPTHLIKTRGQQVTLRCSSQSGHNTVSWYQQALGQGPQFIFQYYREEENGRGNFPPRFSGLQFPNYSSELNVNALELDDSALYLCASSWLASTYNEQFFGPGTRLTVL.

The V call is TRBV29-1, the J call TRBJ1-5; TRBD1 aligns across 9 bases. The CDR3 length is 13 residues. The germline V gene encodes CDR1 SQVTM and CDR2 ANQGSEA. V was pared by 6 bases and J by 2 bases, with 2 bases of the junction left unmatched. DNA of the CDR3: TGCAGCGTGCGGACAGGGGGCAATCAGCCCCAGCATTTT. Protein: CSVRTGGNQPQHF.

The DNA for the CDR3 is TGTGCCAGTAGTATGAGTTCGCTCGCGGGGGGCGCCTACAATGAGCAGTTCTTC. Encoded protein: CASSMSSLAGGAYNEQFF. The V gene is TRBV19, the J gene TRBJ2-1; 8 nucleotides agree with TRBD2. The CDR3 length is 18 residues. Germline V gene lookup returns CDR1 LNHDA and CDR2 SQIVND (reference sequence). The V gene end was trimmed by 3 bases and the J gene end by 2 bases; junction bases not matched to a gene: 12.